The TCR beta chain under discussion was sequenced for a study of shared clonotypes between healthy human individuals. General observations from the study: Sequencing depth was expected to influence donor clonotype sharing.

Deep-level settings were used for running the assay. DNA at around 190 ng, about 30,000 T cell genomes, went into sorted-subset replicate PCRs. This table comes from immunoSEQ multiplex PCR, and its TCRdb copy is limited to in-frame clones, with some not included. The sample contains 740,000 or so clones, around three quarters of which appear only once. This clone was found many times. Its matching antigen is unknown. Those who donated, Caucasian adults without exception, all lived in Nashville, Tennessee. This clonotype was obtained from a woman between 25 and 40 years old in good health. The sample comprised memory CD4+ T cells sorted from blood. Subset in this sample: CD45RA-negative fraction.

The CDR3 sequence is CASNPLGRPYGYTF. The CDR3 bases are TGTGCCAGCAATCCCCTTGGCAGGCCTTATGGCTACACCTTC. The chain combines TRBV28 with TRBJ1-2; no definite D call. CDR1 MDHEN and CDR2 SYDVKM come from the germline V gene. The CDR3 is made up of 14 amino acids. Deletions cut 7 bases from V and 5 bases from J, with 17 bases between.